This TCR beta chain was observed in a study of blood T cell repertoires in COVID-19. In Cohort 3, a recovered donor had either two negative PCRs, clearance, or symptom resolution. Clones were sequenced by immunoSEQ multiplex PCR, and TCRdb holds only the in-frame ones, with some missing. This sample carries fewer than 600,000 clones, around 89% of them seen once, and the ten largest clones take 1.8%. This CDR3 contains 16 residues. V lost 0 bases to trimming and J lost 4 bases, with 16 bases between them. The chain employs TRBV23-1 and TRBJ2-7, with D maybe TRBD2 (6 bases). TRBV23-1 is assigned to the ORF class and has an uncertain function. The sequence was obtained from a woman aged 40 to 50 who had recovered from COVID-19. The sequenced sample was PBMCs or T cells enriched from blood (not recorded which). The CDR3 is CASSQSVTSPEYEQYF. Here the CDR3 DNA reads TGCGCCAGCAGTCAATCAGTTACTAGCCCTGAATACGAGCAGTACTTC.